This TCR beta chain was obtained from a study of T cell responses to AZD1222 COVID-19 vaccine listed by TCRdb under 2021. With respect to the entire study: Because spike-specific TCR depth and breadth did not differ between the two schedules, AZD1222 recipients who got a second dose at roughly 4 weeks were pooled with those who got a second dose at roughly 12 weeks. Trial participants were enrolled by age into subgroups of 18-55, 56-69 and 70-plus years, and 148, 28 and 57 TCR-sequenced participants, respectively, were included in these subgroups. TCR sequencing was performed for about 240 trial participants, of whom roughly 200 were given two doses of AZD1222 and around 25 were given two doses of MenACWY control vaccine. The paper as a whole reports these results and caveats: After two AZD1222 doses, spike-specific TCR breadth and depth were significantly higher than at day 0 and than in MenACWY recipients. Reportedly, almost half of the unique spike-specific TCRs recognized epitopes lying outside the regions that are mutated in the B.1.351 and B.1.1.7 variants. Vaccine-associated CD4 TCRs spanned the whole spike protein, with dominant responses in regions 160-218 and 743-854. In the small 56-69-year group, the increase in depth fell short of significance, most likely because of low power. Participants were mostly white British, with more females than males. The authors suggested clonal diversity may have been underestimated. Because no samples from the day 14 peak response were available, repertoires could be characterized only after the peak T cell response. Only five to seven AZD1222 recipients were SARS-CoV-2 seropositive at baseline, limiting conclusions about previously exposed vaccinees.

Comments on this clone: No cognate antigen has been identified for it. No clone much larger than this one lies a single base away; base qualities are absent.

The CDR3 regions of human TCRbeta chains were subjected to immunosequencing. Under the source paper's analysis protocol: TCRs in the repertoires were compared against a reference library of SARS-CoV-2-specific TCRs that had been generated with the MIRA antigen-specificity platform. Breadth was defined as the fraction of unique TCRs that were SARS-CoV-2-associated, and depth was defined as the fraction of total T cells that were SARS-CoV-2-associated. Using the MIRA data, each spike-specific TCR was mapped to the spike region that the TCR reacts to and placed in a CD4 or CD8 class. Log10-transformed breadth and depth values were compared by one-way ANOVA with Sidak's multiple comparisons tests. TCRdb stores this immuneACCESS table with in-frame sequences only. Part of the clones is absent; in the studies checked, under half of the shortfall reflects unresolved V genes, and no reason is known for the rest. That table gives V, J and clone size, and the DNA gave D and trimming. This sample comprises about 110,000 clones, roughly 88% of them detected only once. The ten largest clones capture approximately 5.9% of the sample.

CDR1 and CDR2, looked up from the germline V gene, are MNHEY and SVGAGI. Including cysteine and phenylalanine, the CDR3 has 15 amino acids. The entry retains the CDR3 DNA only, 45 bases that are in frame from base 1. V has 7 bases trimmed and J has 3 bases trimmed; junction bases matching no gene number 12. The time point label on this specimen signifies: baseline before first vaccination. Vaccinee samples came from UK trials COV001 and COV002, including a single-blind randomized controlled phase 2/3 trial of AZD1222 (ChAdOx1 nCoV-19) in healthy adults. For TCRbeta chain sequencing, PBMC samples from trial participants were taken at day 0 and at day 28 after the second dose.

Sequencing was performed on peripheral blood, taken on day 0 of AZD1222 vaccination. The rearranged segments are TRBV6-5 and TRBJ2-7, and 7 junction bases match TRBD1. The origin of this receptor is an adult in good health. The DNA sequence is as follows: TGTGCCAGCAACAAACCCCAAGGGACAGACTACGAGCAGTACTTC. It specifies CASNKPQGTDYEQYF.